A selection of T cell receptor beta chains follows, all from one sample in a study of cytomegalovirus exposure and HLA in healthy donors. Method: immunoSEQ multiplex PCR; TCRdb's copy keeps in-frame clones and lacks some. The data hold about 89,000 clones, with approximately 80% observed a single time. Source material: PBMCs. These TCRs come from a female donor in good health and CMV-seropositive. Each CDR3 is given with its conserved first and last residue. D genes are given only for firm matches. Expanded clones are given a class, and other clones once, few, many or no size at all.

CDR3 protein | CDR3 DNA | clone size | D gene | J gene | V gene
CASSPRLAREAADTQYF | TGTGCCAGCTCACCACGGCTCGCGCGGGAGGCGGCAGATACGCAGTATTTT | NA | TRBD2 | TRBJ2-3 | TRBV18
CASSITSGETQYF | TGTGCCAGTAGTATCACTAGCGGCGAGACCCAGTACTTC | NA | TRBD2 | TRBJ2-5 | TRBV19
CASSLAGTGTDTQYF | TGCGCCAGCAGCTTGGCCGGGACAGGGACAGATACGCAGTATTTT | NA | TRBD1 | TRBJ2-3 | TRBV5-1
CASSELNEVFPETGWPSDTQYF | TGTGCCAGCAGTGAACTCAATGAGGTATTTCCCGAGACAGGGTGGCCGTCAGATACGCAGTATTTT | NA | TRBD1 | TRBJ2-3 | TRBV6-1
CACSTSGYNEQFF | TGTGCCTGCTCGACTAGCGGCTACAATGAGCAGTTCTTC | NA | TRBD2 | TRBJ2-1 | TRBV6-1
CASTLLAGAVGEQFF | TGTGCCAGCACCCTACTAGCGGGAGCGGTAGGTGAGCAGTTCTTC | once | TRBD2 | TRBJ2-1 | TRBV6-1
CASSIVAGGPDTQYF | TGTGCCAGTAGTATAGTAGCGGGGGGCCCAGATACGCAGTATTTT | few | TRBD2 | TRBJ2-3 | TRBV19
CASSPWDRPYEQYF | TGTGCCAGCAGCCCCTGGGACAGACCCTACGAGCAGTACTTC | NA | TRBD1 | TRBJ2-7 | TRBV11-2
CASRQNLAGTYEQYF | TGCGCCAGCAGACAAAATCTAGCGGGGACCTACGAGCAGTACTTC | NA | TRBD2 | TRBJ2-7 | TRBV4-1
CASSPRGGETGNTIYF | TGTGCCAGCAGCCCGCGGGGGGGAGAAACTGGAAACACCATATATTTT | NA | NA | TRBJ1-3 | TRBV7-9
CASSLSGLALSEQFF | TGTGCCAGCAGTTTATCGGGACTAGCCCTTTCTGAGCAGTTCTTC | NA | TRBD2 | TRBJ2-1 | TRBV27
CSTGWHTEAFF | TGCAGCACAGGGTGGCACACTGAAGCTTTCTTT | NA | NA | TRBJ1-1 | TRBV29-1
CASSVVGTSGASSYNEQFF | TGTGCCAGCAGCGTAGTGGGGACTAGCGGGGCGAGCTCCTACAATGAGCAGTTCTTC | NA | TRBD2 | TRBJ2-1 | TRBV9
CSVRLAGAYNEQFF | TGCAGCGTTCGACTAGCGGGAGCCTACAATGAGCAGTTCTTC | NA | TRBD2 | TRBJ2-1 | TRBV29-1
CVSREGTGGFGSGNTIYF | TGTGTCAGCAGGGAAGGGACAGGGGGTTTCGGCTCTGGAAACACCATATATTTT | NA | TRBD1 | TRBJ1-3 | TRBV6-1
CASSIVPASGITDTQYF | TGTGCCAGTAGTATAGTCCCGGCTAGCGGGATCACAGATACGCAGTATTTT | NA | TRBD2 | TRBJ2-3 | TRBV19